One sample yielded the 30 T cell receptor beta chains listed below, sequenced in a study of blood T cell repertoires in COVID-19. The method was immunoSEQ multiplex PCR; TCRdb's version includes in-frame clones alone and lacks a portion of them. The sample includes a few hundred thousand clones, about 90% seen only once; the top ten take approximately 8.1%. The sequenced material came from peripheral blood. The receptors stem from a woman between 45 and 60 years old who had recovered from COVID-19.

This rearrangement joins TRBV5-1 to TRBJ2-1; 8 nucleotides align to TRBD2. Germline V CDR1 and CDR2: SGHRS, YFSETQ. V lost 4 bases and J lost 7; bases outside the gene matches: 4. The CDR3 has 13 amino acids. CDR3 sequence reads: CASSQAGVNEQFF. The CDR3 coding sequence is TGCGCCAGCAGCCAAGCGGGGGTAAATGAGCAGTTCTTC.

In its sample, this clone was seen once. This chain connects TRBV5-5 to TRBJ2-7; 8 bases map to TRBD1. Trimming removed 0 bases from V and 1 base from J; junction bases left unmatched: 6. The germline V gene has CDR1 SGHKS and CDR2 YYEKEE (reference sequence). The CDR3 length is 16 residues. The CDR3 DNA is TGTGCCAGCAGCTTGGGGACAGGGCTTCGTTCCTACGAGCAGTACTTC. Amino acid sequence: CASSLGTGLRSYEQYF.

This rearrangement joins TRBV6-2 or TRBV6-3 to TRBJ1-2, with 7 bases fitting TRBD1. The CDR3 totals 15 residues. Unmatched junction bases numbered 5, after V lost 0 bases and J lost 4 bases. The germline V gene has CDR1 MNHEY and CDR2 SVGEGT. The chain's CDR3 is CASSYSPGQIYGYTF. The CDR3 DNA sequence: TGTGCCAGCAGTTACTCCCCGGGACAGATCTATGGCTACACCTTC.

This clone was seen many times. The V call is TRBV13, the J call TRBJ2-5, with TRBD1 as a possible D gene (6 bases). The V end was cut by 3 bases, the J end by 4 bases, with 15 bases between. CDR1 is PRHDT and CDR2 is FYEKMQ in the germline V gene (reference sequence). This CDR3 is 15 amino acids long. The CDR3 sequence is CASSLIQGRLETQYF. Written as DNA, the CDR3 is TGTGCCAGCAGCTTGATACAGGGAAGATTAGAGACCCAGTACTTC.

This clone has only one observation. As DNA, the CDR3 is TGTGCCAGCAGGGTTTTCGGTGATTCACCCCTCCACTTT. As protein: CASRVFGDSPLHF. This chain links TRBV28 with TRBJ1-6; D is ambiguous. Trimming took off 6 bases at V and 8 bases at J, with 11 bases between the two ends. In germline, CDR1 is MDHEN, CDR2 SYDVKM. This CDR3 has 13 amino acids.

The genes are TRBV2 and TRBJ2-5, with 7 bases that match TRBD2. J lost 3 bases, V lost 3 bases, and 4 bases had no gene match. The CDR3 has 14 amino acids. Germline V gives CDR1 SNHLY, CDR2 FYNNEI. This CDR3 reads CASSDYREEETQYF. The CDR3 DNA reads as TGTGCCAGCAGTGATTACCGGGAGGAAGAGACCCAGTACTTC.

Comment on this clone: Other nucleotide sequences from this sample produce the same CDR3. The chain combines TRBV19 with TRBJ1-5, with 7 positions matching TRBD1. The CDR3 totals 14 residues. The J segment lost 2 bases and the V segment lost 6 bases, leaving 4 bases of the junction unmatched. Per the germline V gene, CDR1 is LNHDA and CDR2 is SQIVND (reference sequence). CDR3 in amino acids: CASSTTGGNQPQHF. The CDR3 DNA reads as TGTGCCAGTAGCACTACAGGGGGCAATCAGCCCCAGCATTTT.

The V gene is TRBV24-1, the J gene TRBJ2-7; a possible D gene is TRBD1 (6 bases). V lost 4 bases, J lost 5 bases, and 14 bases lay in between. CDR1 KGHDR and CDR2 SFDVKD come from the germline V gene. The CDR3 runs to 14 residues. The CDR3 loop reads CATSDPAQGHEQYF. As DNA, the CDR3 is TGTGCCACCAGTGACCCCGCCCAGGGGCACGAGCAGTACTTC.

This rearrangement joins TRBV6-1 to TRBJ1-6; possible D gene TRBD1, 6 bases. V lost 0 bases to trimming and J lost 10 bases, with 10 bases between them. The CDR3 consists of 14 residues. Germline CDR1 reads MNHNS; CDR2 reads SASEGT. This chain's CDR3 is CASSEALGGSPLHF. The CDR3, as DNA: TGTGCCAGCAGTGAAGCGCTTGGGGGCTCACCCCTCCACTTT.

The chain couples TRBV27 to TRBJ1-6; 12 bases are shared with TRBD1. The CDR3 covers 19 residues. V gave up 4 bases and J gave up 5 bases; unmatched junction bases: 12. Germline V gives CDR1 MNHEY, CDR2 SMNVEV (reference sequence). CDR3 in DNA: TGTGCCAGCAGTTACACCGGGACAGGGGGCCCGGGAGATAATTCACCCCTCCACTTT. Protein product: CASSYTGTGGPGDNSPLHF.

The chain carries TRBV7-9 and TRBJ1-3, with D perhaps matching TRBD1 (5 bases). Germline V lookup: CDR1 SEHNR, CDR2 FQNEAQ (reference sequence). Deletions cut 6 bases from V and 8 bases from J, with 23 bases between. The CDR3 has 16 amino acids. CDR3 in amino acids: CASRRDRYGGADTIYF. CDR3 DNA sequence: TGTGCCAGCAGGAGAGACCGGTACGGTGGGGCAGACACCATATATTTT.

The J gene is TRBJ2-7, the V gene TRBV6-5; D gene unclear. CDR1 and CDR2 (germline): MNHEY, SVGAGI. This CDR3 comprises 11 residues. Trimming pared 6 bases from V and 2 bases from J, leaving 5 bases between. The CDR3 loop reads CASRQAYEQYF. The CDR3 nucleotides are TGTGCCAGCAGGCAGGCCTACGAGCAGTACTTC.

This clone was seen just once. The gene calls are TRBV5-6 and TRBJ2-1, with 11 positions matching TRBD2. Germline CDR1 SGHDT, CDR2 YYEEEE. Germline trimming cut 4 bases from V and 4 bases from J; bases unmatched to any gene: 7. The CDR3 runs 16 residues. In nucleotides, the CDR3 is TGTGCCAGCAGCAAGCTAGCGGGAGGCCAGTACAATGAGCAGTTCTTC. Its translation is CASSKLAGGQYNEQFF.

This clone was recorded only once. In DNA form, the CDR3 reads TGTGCCAGCAGTGAAAGAGGTACAGGGTACGACGAGCAGTACTTC. It specifies CASSERGTGYDEQYF. This sequence joins TRBV2 and TRBJ2-7, with D maybe TRBD1 (6 bases). The CDR3 extends over 15 amino acids. From germline, CDR1 is SNHLY and CDR2 FYNNEI. V was pared by 2 bases and J by 5 bases, with 16 bases between. The whole variable domain, remainder taken from reference TRBV2 and TRBJ2-7, is EPEVTQTPSHQVTQMGQEVILRCVPISNHLYFYWYRQILGQKVEFLVSFYNNEISEKSEIFDDQFSVERPDGSNFTLKIRSTKLEDSAMYFCASSERGTGYDEQYFGPGTRLTVT.

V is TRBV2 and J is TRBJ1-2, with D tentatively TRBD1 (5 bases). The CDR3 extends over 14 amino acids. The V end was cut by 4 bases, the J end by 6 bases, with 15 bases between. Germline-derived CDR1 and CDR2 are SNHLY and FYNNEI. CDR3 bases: TGTGCCAGCAGTGCCTCTCAGGGTTGGGATGGCTACACCTTC. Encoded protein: CASSASQGWDGYTF.

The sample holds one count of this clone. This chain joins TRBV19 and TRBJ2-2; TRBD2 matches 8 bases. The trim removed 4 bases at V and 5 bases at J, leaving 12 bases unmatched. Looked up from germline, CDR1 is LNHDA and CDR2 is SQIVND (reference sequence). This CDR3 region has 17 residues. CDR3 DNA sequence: TGTGCCAGTAGTAGAAGACCCGGGACTAGGGGGACCGGGGAGCTGTTTTTT. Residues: CASSRRPGTRGTGELFF.

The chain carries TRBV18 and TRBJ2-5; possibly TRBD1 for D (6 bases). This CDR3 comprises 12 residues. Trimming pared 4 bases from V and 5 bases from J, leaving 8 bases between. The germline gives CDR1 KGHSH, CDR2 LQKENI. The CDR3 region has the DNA TGTGCCAGCTCACTTCAGGGGGAGACCCAGTACTTC. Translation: CASSLQGETQYF.

The CDR3 loop reads CASSEAPPGTGGYGYTF. The DNA of the CDR3 is TGTGCCAGCAGTGAAGCTCCCCCAGGGACAGGGGGCTATGGCTACACCTTC. The gene calls are TRBV6-1 and TRBJ1-2; 11 bases agree with TRBD1. CDR3 size: 17 residues. Germline V gene sequence: CDR1 MNHNS, CDR2 SASEGT. V dropped 0 bases and J dropped 4; count of bases not matched to a gene: 7.

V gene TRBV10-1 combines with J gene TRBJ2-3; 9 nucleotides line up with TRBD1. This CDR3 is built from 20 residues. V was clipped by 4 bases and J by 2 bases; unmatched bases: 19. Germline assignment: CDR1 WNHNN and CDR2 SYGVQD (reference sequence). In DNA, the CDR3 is TGCGCCAGCAGTGGTGGGATGACAGGGGGGGACCCCTTGAACACAGATACGCAGTATTTT. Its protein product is CASSGGMTGGDPLNTDTQYF.

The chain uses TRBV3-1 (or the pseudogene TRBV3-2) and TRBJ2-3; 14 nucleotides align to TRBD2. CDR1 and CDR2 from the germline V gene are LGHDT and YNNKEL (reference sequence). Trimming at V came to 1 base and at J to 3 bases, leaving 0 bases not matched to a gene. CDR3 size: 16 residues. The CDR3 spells CASSQGLAGGTDTQYF. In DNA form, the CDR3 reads TGTGCCAGCAGCCAAGGACTAGCGGGGGGGACAGATACGCAGTATTTT.

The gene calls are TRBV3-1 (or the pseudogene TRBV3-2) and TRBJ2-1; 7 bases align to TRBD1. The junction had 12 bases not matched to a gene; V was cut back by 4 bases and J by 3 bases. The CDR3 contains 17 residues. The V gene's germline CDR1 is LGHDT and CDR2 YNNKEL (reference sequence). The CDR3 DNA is TGTGCCAGCAGCCCTCAATACAGGGGCTCCCTCTACAATGAGCAGTTCTTC. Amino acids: CASSPQYRGSLYNEQFF.

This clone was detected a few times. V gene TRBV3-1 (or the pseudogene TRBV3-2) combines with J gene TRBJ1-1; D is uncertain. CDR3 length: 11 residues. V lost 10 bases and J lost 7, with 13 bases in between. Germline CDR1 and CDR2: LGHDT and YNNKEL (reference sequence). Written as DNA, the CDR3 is TGTGCCACCCTCCCGCGCGGTGAAGCTTTCTTT. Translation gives CATLPRGEAFF.

CDR3 sequence reads: CASSSRDRRSGNTIYF. The CDR3 DNA sequence: TGTGCCAGCAGCTCCCGGGACAGGCGCTCTGGAAACACCATATATTTT. The genes are TRBV5-8 and TRBJ1-3, with 8 positions matching TRBD1. This CDR3 region has 16 residues. Germline V gene lookup returns CDR1 SGHTS and CDR2 YDEGEE. With 3 bases clipped from V and 0 bases from J, the junction kept 5 bases outside the gene matches.

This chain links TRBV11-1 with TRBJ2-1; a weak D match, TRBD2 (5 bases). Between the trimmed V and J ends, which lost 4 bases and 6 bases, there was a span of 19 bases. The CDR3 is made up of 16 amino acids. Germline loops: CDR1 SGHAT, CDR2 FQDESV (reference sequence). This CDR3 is CASSSPSLATGNEQFF. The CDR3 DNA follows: TGTGCCAGCAGCTCACCTTCCCTAGCAACCGGCAATGAGCAGTTCTTC.

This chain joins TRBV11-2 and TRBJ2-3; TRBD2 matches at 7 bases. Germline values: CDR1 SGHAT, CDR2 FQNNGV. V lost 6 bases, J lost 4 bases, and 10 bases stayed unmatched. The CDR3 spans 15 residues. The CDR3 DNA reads TGTGCCAGCAGGACCTGGGGAGGGGCCTCAGATACGCAGTATTTT. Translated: CASRTWGGASDTQYF.

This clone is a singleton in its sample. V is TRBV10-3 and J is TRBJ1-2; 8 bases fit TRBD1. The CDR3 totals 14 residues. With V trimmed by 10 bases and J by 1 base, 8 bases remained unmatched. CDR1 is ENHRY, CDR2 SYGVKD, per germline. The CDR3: CASGTGDLNYGYTF. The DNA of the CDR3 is TGTGCCAGCGGGACAGGAGACCTTAACTATGGCTACACCTTC.

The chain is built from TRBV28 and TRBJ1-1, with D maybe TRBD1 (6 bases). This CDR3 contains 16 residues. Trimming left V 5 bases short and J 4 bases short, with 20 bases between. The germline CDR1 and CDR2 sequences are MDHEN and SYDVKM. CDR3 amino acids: CASSPQRIGGGTEAFF. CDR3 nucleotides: TGTGCCAGCAGTCCTCAAAGGATAGGGGGGGGCACTGAAGCTTTCTTT.

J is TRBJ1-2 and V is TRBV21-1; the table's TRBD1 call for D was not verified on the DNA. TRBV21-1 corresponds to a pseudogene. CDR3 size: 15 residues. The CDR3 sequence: CASSKDRGQQDGYTF. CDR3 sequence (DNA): TGTGCCAGCAGCAAAGACAGGGGGCAACAGGATGGCTACACCTTC.

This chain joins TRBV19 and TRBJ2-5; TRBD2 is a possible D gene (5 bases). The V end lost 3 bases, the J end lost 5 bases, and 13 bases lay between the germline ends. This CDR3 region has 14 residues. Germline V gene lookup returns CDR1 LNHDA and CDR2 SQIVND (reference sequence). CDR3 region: CASSMGATLETQYF. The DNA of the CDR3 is TGTGCCAGTAGTATGGGAGCGACTTTGGAGACCCAGTACTTC.

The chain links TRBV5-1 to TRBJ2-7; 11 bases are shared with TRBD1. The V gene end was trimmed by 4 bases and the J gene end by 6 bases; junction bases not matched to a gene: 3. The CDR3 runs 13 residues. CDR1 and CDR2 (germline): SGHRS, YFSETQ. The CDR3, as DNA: TGCGCCAGCAGCGGACAGGGGGCGGCCGAGCAGTACTTC. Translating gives CASSGQGAAEQYF.